A single sample gave rise to the 28 T cell receptor beta chains below, sequenced in a study of T-cell reconstitution after alpha-beta-depleted transplantation in children. Preparation of the TCRbeta library involved a method that used unique molecular identifiers. TCRdb re-called the PCR reads through MiXCR, storing one row per CDR3 protein. The table lists just over 950,000 distinct CDR3 sequences, less than 30% of them singletons. The sequencing used PBMCs, mostly from graft donor cells, collected 360 days after TCRalphabeta/CD19-depleted stem cell transplant. Source of these receptors: a boy less than two years old who had a stem cell transplant for SCID, so the T cells may come from the graft donor.

This clonotype has a count of ten or more. V gene TRBV6-1 combines with J gene TRBJ1-1, with D possibly matching TRBD1 (5 bases). The V gene lost 5 bases and the J gene lost 7 bases, with 17 bases spanning the gap. CDR3 length equals 14 residues. Looked up from germline, CDR1 is MNHNS and CDR2 is SASEGT. The DNA for the CDR3 is TGTGCCAGCAGTAGTATGGCGGGGGTATTTGAAGCTTTCTTT. The encoded protein is CASSSMAGVFEAFF.

V and J are TRBV29-1 and TRBJ2-1, with D possibly being TRBD1 or TRBD2 (6 bases each). V dropped 6 bases and J dropped 1 base, with 13 bases sitting between them. There are 14 residues in the CDR3. Germline CDR1 and CDR2: SQVTM and ANQGSEA. The DNA of the CDR3 is TGCAGCGTCCCGGAGGGGGGATCCTACAATGAGCAGTTCTTC. Its translation: CSVPEGGSYNEQFF.

This clonotype was seen a few times. This chain joins TRBV6-2 or TRBV6-3 and TRBJ2-2; tentative D call: TRBD1 (5 bases). CDR1 MNHEY and CDR2 SVGEGT come from the germline V gene. Trimming took 0 bases from V and 4 from J, leaving 9 bases between them. CDR3 length: 15 residues. The CDR3 reads CASSYSSGRTGELFF. CDR3 coding DNA: TGTGCCAGCAGTTACTCCTCAGGGCGCACCGGGGAGCTGTTTTTT.

This clonotype turned up a few times. This chain links TRBV20-1 with TRBJ1-4; possible D gene TRBD1, 6 bases. V was pared by 4 bases and J by 8 bases, with 14 bases between. This CDR3 has 13 amino acids. Germline-derived CDR1 and CDR2 are DFQATT and SNEGSKA (reference sequence). DNA of the CDR3: TGCAGTGCTACAGGAGAGGGGGAGGAAAAACTGTTTTTT. The encoded protein is CSATGEGEEKLFF.

The chain couples TRBV5-1 to TRBJ2-7, with a tentative D call TRBD1 (8 bases). The germline CDR1 and CDR2 sequences are SGHRS and YFSETQ. V gave up 3 bases and J gave up 5 bases, with 15 bases separating them. This CDR3 region has 14 residues. In nucleotides, the CDR3 is TGCGCCAGCAGCTCGACACAGGGGGGGGACGAGCAGTACTTC. Translating it yields CASSSTQGGDEQYF.

J is TRBJ2-2 and V is TRBV10-1, with D unresolved. V dropped 6 bases and J dropped 1 base, with 9 bases sitting between them. There are 14 residues in the CDR3. CDR1 is WNHNN, CDR2 SYGVQD, per germline (reference sequence). The chain's CDR3 is CASSSSVNTGELFF. In DNA, the CDR3 is TGCGCCAGCAGCTCGAGCGTGAACACCGGGGAGCTGTTTTTT.

This clonotype showed up just a few times. This CDR3 reads CASSRQGENIQYF. DNA of the CDR3: TGTGCCAGCTCGCGACAGGGGGAAAACATTCAGTACTTC. This chain uses TRBV27 with TRBJ2-4, with TRBD1 matching over 9 bases. CDR1 and CDR2 from the germline V gene are MNHEY and SMNVEV (reference sequence). V was clipped by 8 bases and J by 5 bases; unmatched bases: 4. The CDR3 has 13 residues.

The chain couples TRBV7-9 to TRBJ1-1, with unresolved D. The CDR3 is 13 amino acids. The V end was cut by 0 bases, the J end by 2 bases, with 4 bases between. Germline loops: CDR1 SEHNR, CDR2 FQNEAQ (reference sequence). DNA for the CDR3: TGTGCCAGCAGCTTAGCACATAACACTGAAGCTTTCTTT. As protein: CASSLAHNTEAFF.

CDR3 in DNA: TGCGCCAGCAGTTGGGACGGCCTCTCCTACGAGCAGTACTTC. This translates into CASSWDGLSYEQYF. The rearrangement links TRBV5-1 to TRBJ2-7; D might be TRBD1 or TRBD2, each matching 5 bases. Germline values: CDR1 SGHRS, CDR2 YFSETQ. This CDR3 region has 14 residues. Deletions cut 5 bases from V and 0 bases from J, with 12 bases between. Drawing the rest from reference TRBV5-1 and TRBJ2-7, the complete variable domain is KAGVTQTPRYLIKTRGQQVTLSCSPISGHRSVSWYQQTPGQGLQFLFEYFSETQRNKGNFPGRFSGRQFSNSRSEMNVSTLELGDSALYLCASSWDGLSYEQYFGPGTRLTVT.

This clonotype has a handful of counts. This chain connects TRBV5-1 to TRBJ2-5; D is tentatively TRBD1 or TRBD2 (5 bases each). V was shortened by 0 bases and J by 4 bases, with 10 bases between the two germline ends. The CDR3 runs 14 residues. Germline CDR1 reads SGHRS; CDR2 reads YFSETQ. The CDR3 nucleotides read TGCGCCAGCAGCTTGGGAGGGGCAGCAGAGACCCAGTACTTC. It is translated as CASSLGGAAETQYF.

The chain has TRBV6-1 and TRBJ2-7; D is possibly TRBD2 (6 bases). The CDR3 has 13 residues. Germline CDR1 reads MNHNS; CDR2 reads SASEGT. With 4 bases removed from V and 7 bases from J, the gap between germline ends came to 14 bases. The CDR3: CASSGQTSQEQYF. The CDR3 DNA sequence: TGTGCCAGCAGTGGTCAGACTAGTCAAGAGCAGTACTTC.

The CDR3 region is CASSLGGGRSKNEQYF. The CDR3 coding sequence is TGTGCCAGCAGTTTAGGCGGTGGGCGGTCCAAAAACGAGCAGTACTTC. The J gene is TRBJ2-7, the V gene TRBV12-3 or TRBV12-4; D is uncertain. V was cut by 1 base and J by 5 bases, with 18 bases left in between. The CDR3 runs to 16 residues.

The sample holds a few counts of this clonotype. The V call is TRBV10-3, the J call TRBJ2-7; D is perhaps TRBD1 (5 bases). The CDR3 spans 15 residues. The germline V gene has CDR1 ENHRY and CDR2 SYGVKD. V was trimmed by 2 bases and J by 6 bases, leaving 17 bases between them. CDR3 DNA sequence: TGTGCCATCAGTGAGAGGCAGGGTGGCTTCAGCGAGCAGTACTTC. Protein product: CAISERQGGFSEQYF.

This clonotype was counted between two and nine times. The chain links TRBV5-1 to TRBJ1-1; D is possibly TRBD1 (5 bases). This CDR3 has 14 amino acids. Germline CDR1 and CDR2: SGHRS and YFSETQ. Trimming took 2 bases from V and 7 from J, leaving 15 bases between them. CDR3 sequence (DNA): TGCGCCAGCAGCTTTAAGGACACCGGCTTTGAAGCTTTCTTT. This sequence encodes CASSFKDTGFEAFF. The variable domain in full, completed from reference TRBV5-1 and TRBJ1-1, reads KAGVTQTPRYLIKTRGQQVTLSCSPISGHRSVSWYQQTPGQGLQFLFEYFSETQRNKGNFPGRFSGRQFSNSRSEMNVSTLELGDSALYLCASSFKDTGFEAFFGQGTRLTVV.

This clonotype has a handful of counts. This chain joins TRBV27 and TRBJ1-1; TRBD1 is a possible D gene (6 bases). CDR3 length: 19 amino acids. V was pared by 5 bases and J by 1 base, with 26 bases between. CDR1 is MNHEY and CDR2 is SMNVEV in the germline V gene (reference sequence). The CDR3 DNA follows: TGTGCCAGCAGTCCCGTTCGTCATACGGGGGCAAACGCGAACACTGAAGCTTTCTTT. Translation: CASSPVRHTGANANTEAFF.

The rearrangement uses TRBV3-1 and TRBJ2-5, with D maybe TRBD2 (5 bases). The CDR3 runs 15 residues. V shed 5 bases and J shed 5 bases, with 18 bases lying between them. Germline CDR1 and CDR2: LGHDT and YNNKEL (reference sequence). The CDR3 DNA sequence: TGTGCCAGCAGCTCCCGTAATAGCGCCGGGGAGACCCAGTACTTC. Translating it yields CASSSRNSAGETQYF.

The chain has TRBV20-1 and TRBJ2-2; D is unresolved. This CDR3 is built from 13 residues. Trimming took 2 bases from V and 2 from J, leaving 6 bases between them. Germline loops: CDR1 DFQATT, CDR2 SNEGSKA (reference sequence). The DNA of the CDR3 is TGCAGTGCTAGAAAGGACAACACCGGGGAGCTGTTTTTT. Amino acid sequence: CSARKDNTGELFF.

The sample holds a few counts of this clonotype. The genes are TRBV7-2 and TRBJ2-1; the D is unclear. V was trimmed by 7 bases and J by 7 bases, leaving 14 bases between them. This CDR3 is 13 amino acids long. CDR1 and CDR2 from the germline V gene are SGHTA and FQGNSA. The chain's CDR3 is CASTVGVRNEQFF. Written as DNA, the CDR3 is TGTGCCAGCACCGTTGGAGTCAGGAATGAGCAGTTCTTC.

A word on this clonotype: This may stem from a read error, because a much larger clone lies one nucleotide away. This sequence joins TRBV2 and TRBJ1-5, with unresolved D. The germline CDR1 and CDR2 sequences are SNHLY and FYNNEI. Trimming removed 5 bases from V and 0 bases from J, with 8 bases in between. The CDR3 covers 14 residues. The CDR3 loop reads CASSSSGSNQPQHF. In DNA, the CDR3 is TGTGCCAGCAGTTCCAGTGGTAGCAATCAGCCCCAGCATTTT.

Only a few counts were recorded for this clonotype. The chain recombines TRBV4-2 with TRBJ2-5; 8 bases are a match to TRBD1. The CDR3 totals 16 residues. V trimming: 4 bases; J trimming: 3 bases; junction bases outside the gene matches: 10. Germline V gives CDR1 LGHNA, CDR2 YNFKEQ. The CDR3 coding sequence is TGTGCCAGCAGCCTTGGAACGACAGGGGAGGAAGAGACCCAGTACTTC. It codes for CASSLGTTGEEETQYF.

V and J are TRBV27 and TRBJ2-2; 13 bases map to TRBD2. Germline-derived CDR1 and CDR2 are MNHEY and SMNVEV (reference sequence). V lost 1 base, J lost 6 bases, and 5 bases stayed unmatched. The CDR3 has 17 amino acids. As DNA, the CDR3 is TGTGCCAGCAGTTTATTGTGGACTAGCGGGGGTCCCGGGGAGCTGTTTTTT. Translation gives CASSLLWTSGGPGELFF.

This clonotype was counted between two and nine times. The J gene is TRBJ2-5, the V gene TRBV5-1; no firm D call. The CDR3 length is 11 residues. V lost 4 bases, J lost 5 bases, and 6 bases lay in between. CDR1 and CDR2 (germline): SGHRS, YFSETQ. CDR3 coding DNA: TGCGCCAGCAGCACGAGGGAGACCCAGTACTTC. Residues: CASSTRETQYF.

The chain combines TRBV29-1 with TRBJ2-1, with TRBD1 matching 7 bases. The CDR3 loop spans 12 amino acids. After removal of 6 bases from V and 9 bases from J, the junction contained 8 bases not matched to a gene. CDR1 and CDR2 (germline): SQVTM, ANQGSEA. CDR3 region: CSVLQGPREQFF. The DNA of the CDR3 is TGCAGCGTATTACAGGGGCCCCGTGAGCAGTTCTTC.

There are a few counts of this clonotype. The genes are TRBV2 and TRBJ2-3; no clear D. Germline values: CDR1 SNHLY, CDR2 FYNNEI. The CDR3 spans 12 residues. The V and J ends lost 0 bases and 7 bases respectively, with 5 bases between them. The CDR3, as DNA: TGTGCCAGCAGTGAAGCGCAGAATACGCAGTATTTT. Protein: CASSEAQNTQYF.

The chain has TRBV5-1 and TRBJ2-5; 11 bases are a match to TRBD1. The CDR3 covers 16 residues. Losses at the gene ends were 4 bases for V and 5 bases for J; bases not matched to a gene: 10. Germline CDR1 reads SGHRS; CDR2 reads YFSETQ. The CDR3 region is CASSNLPGQGGETQYF. The CDR3, as DNA: TGCGCCAGCAGCAACTTACCGGGACAGGGGGGCGAGACCCAGTACTTC.

This clonotype was seen a few times. In DNA, the CDR3 is TGTGCCAGCAGCCTAGCGGAGACCACAGATACGCAGTATTTT. It specifies CASSLAETTDTQYF. The rearrangement links TRBV6-2 or TRBV6-3 to TRBJ2-3, with 7 bases matching TRBD2. The CDR3 is 14 residues long. Trimming took 6 bases from V and 2 from J; bases not matched to a gene: 5. In germline, CDR1 is MNHEY, CDR2 SVGEGT.

The CDR3 DNA is TGTGCCAGTAGGGGGACAGGGGACGAGACCCAGTACTTC. The encoded protein is CASRGTGDETQYF. The chain recombines TRBV19 with TRBJ2-5, with TRBD1 matching 10 bases. Germline values: CDR1 LNHDA, CDR2 SQIVND (reference sequence). The CDR3 sequence is 13 residues long. The trim removed 6 bases at V and 5 bases at J, leaving 3 bases unmatched. The whole variable domain, filled in from reference TRBV19 and TRBJ2-5, reads DGGITQSPKYLFRKEGQNVTLSCEQNLNHDAMYWYRQDPGQGLRLIYYSQIVNDFQKGDIAEGYSVSREKKESFPLTVTSAQKNPTAFYLCASRGTGDETQYFGPGTRLLVL.

The chain combines TRBV24-1 with TRBJ1-5, with 7 bases fitting TRBD1. Losses at the gene ends were 4 bases for V and 0 bases for J; bases not matched to a gene: 5. The CDR3 loop spans 16 amino acids. The germline CDR1 and CDR2 sequences are KGHDR and SFDVKD. The CDR3 loop is CATSESGTVSNQPQHF. In nucleotides, the CDR3 is TGTGCCACCAGTGAGTCCGGGACAGTTAGCAATCAGCCCCAGCATTTT.